These T cell receptor beta chains were read from a single sample in a study of cytotoxic CD8 clonotypes in ibrutinib-treated CLL. Sequencing used immunoSEQ multiplex PCR; TCRdb keeps in-frame clones, though not all of them. The repertoire holds 150,000 or so clones, with approximately 91% as singletons. This sample comprised PBMCs, obtained at disease progression, from a patient treated with ibrutinib. These receptors came from a human donor with chronic lymphocytic leukemia. Both conserved end residues are part of each CDR3. Each record gives: V gene, CDR3 protein.

TRBV25-1 | CASSEHQDGGIKYGYTF
TRBV6-6 | CASSYRGESTQPQHF
TRBV5-1 | CASSFTGNSYEQYF
TRBV18 | CASSRPGGPNTEAFF
TRBV5-8 | CASSWDIFRNYGYTF
TRBV27 | CASSLSTGDYGYTF
TRBV5-1 | CASSRSAATETQYF
TRBV6-5 | CASSPGTGNQPQHF
TRBV19 | CASSILGLAGVKTQYF
TRBV7-3 | CASSLGTLNTEAFF
TRBV6-1 | CASSEGVAGMSEQYF
TRBV5-1 | CASSLGGRRQGRLYYEQYF
TRBV28 | CASSSPGQGRNGYTF
TRBV19 | CASSRDRGRELFF
TRBV6-1 | CASSRRGDNEKLFF
TRBV2 | CASRTGTGVSGNTIYF
TRBV7-9 | CASSLAGTHTGELFF
TRBV28 | CASSQQGPSTDTQYF
TRBV27 | CASSLLGVGEKLFF
TRBV4-2 | CASSQAGWHEQFF
TRBV9 | CASSVGIGNTIYF
TRBV7-9 | CASSLGGSGNTIYF
TRBV7-2 | CASSQGQTGLGHQPQHF
TRBV28 | CASDPRGGEGQYF
TRBV30 | CAWSVRLSQPQHF
TRBV5-8 | CASSLDYGRTNTGELFF
TRBV6-4 | CASSAQAGTYNEQFF
TRBV6-1 | CASSGGLAGNYNEQFF
TRBV7-6 | CASSPPMGWEETQYF
TRBV29-1 | CSVFWTGGYETQYF
TRBV5-1 | CASSLVTGSQPQHF
TRBV6-6 | CASSGSGELGDGYTF
TRBV18 | CASSPDRSRGYTF
TRBV9 | CASSELRDTYSGNTIYF
TRBV14 | CASSQSVRTSSFRGNTIYF
TRBV29-1 | CSVGGLAGTNTQYF
TRBV5-1 | CASSLSAREDTIYF
TRBV28 | CASSGGRRNTGELFF
TRBV6-1 | CASRETVSPYNEQFF
TRBV18 | CASSPEGTADYGYTF
TRBV5-6 | CASSLAGLETNEKLFF
TRBV5-8 | CASRRSGGSQYF
TRBV7-2 | CASSSLLTDTQYF
TRBV4-3 | CASRRASLNSPLHF
TRBV6-5 | CASSLTGPQETQYF
TRBV18 | CASSPTTGPYGYTF
TRBV4-2 | CASSQDPGGREKLFF